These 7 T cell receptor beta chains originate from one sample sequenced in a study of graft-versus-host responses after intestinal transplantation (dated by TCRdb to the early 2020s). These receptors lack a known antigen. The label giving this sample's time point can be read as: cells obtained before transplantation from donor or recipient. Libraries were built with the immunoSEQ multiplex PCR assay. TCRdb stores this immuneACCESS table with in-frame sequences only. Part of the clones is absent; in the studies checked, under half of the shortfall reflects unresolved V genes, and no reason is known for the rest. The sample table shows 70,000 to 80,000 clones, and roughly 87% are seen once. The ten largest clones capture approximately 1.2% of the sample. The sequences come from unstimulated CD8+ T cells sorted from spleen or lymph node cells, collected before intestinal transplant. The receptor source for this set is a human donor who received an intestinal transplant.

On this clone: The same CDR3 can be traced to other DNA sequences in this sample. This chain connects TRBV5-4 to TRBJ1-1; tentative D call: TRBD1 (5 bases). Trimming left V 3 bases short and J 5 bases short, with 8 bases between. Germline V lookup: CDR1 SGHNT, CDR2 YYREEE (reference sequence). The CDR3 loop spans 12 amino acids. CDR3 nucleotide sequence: TGTGCCAGCAGCTGGGGGGGTACTGAAGCTTTCTTT. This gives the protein CASSWGGTEAFF.

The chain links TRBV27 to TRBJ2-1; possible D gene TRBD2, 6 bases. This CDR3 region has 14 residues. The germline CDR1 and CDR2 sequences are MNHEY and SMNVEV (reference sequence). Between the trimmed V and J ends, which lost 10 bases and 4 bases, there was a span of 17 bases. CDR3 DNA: TGTGCCAACCGACTAGACGAATGTTACAATGAGCAGTTCTTC. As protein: CANRLDECYNEQFF.

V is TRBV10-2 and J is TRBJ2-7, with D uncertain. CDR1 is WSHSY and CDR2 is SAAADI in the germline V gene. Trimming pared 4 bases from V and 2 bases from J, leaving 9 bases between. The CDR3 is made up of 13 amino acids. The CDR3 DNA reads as TGCGCCAGCAGTGTGACTGATACCTACGAGCAGTACTTC. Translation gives CASSVTDTYEQYF.

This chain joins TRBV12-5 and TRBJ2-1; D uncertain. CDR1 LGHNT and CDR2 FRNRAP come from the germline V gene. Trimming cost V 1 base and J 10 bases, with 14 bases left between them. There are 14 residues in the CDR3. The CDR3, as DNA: TGTGCTAGTGGTTTGGCCGGTCCGGCCAGGGAGCAGTTCTTC. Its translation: CASGLAGPAREQFF.

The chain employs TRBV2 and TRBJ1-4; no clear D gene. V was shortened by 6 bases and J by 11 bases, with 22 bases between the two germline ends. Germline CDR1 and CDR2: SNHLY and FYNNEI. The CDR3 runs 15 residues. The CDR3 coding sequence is TGTGCCAGCAGCGGGGATGAGCCCCCCAGTGGGAAACTGTTTTTT. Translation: CASSGDEPPSGKLFF.

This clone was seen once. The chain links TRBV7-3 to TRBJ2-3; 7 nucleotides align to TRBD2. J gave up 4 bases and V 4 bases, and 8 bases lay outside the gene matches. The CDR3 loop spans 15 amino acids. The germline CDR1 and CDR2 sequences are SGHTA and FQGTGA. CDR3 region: CASSSTGGFADTQYF. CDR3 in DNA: TGTGCCAGCAGCTCCACCGGGGGGTTCGCAGATACGCAGTATTTT.

In nucleotides, the CDR3 is TGTGCCAGCGGTGCGGGCCTCTACGAGCAGTACTTC. Translating it yields CASGAGLYEQYF. The rearrangement uses TRBV7-9 and TRBJ2-7; TRBD2 is a possible D gene (5 bases). Deletions cut 8 bases from V and 3 bases from J, with 11 bases between. Looked up from germline, CDR1 is SEHNR and CDR2 is FQNEAQ (reference sequence). The CDR3 contains 12 residues.